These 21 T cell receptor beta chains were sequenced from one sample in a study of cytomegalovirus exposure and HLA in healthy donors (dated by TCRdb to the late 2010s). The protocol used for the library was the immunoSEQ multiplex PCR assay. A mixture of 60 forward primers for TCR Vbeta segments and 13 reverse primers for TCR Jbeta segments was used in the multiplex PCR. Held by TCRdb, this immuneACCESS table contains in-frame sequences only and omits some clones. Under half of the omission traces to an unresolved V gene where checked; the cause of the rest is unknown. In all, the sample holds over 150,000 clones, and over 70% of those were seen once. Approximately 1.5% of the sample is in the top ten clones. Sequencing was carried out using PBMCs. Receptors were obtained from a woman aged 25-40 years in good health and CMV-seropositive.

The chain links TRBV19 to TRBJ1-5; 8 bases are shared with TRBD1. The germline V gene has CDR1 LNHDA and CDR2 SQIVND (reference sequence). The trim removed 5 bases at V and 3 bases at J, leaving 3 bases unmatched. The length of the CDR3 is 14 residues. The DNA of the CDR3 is TGTGCCAGTAGTCGGACAGGGAACAATCAGCCCCAGCATTTT. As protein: CASSRTGNNQPQHF.

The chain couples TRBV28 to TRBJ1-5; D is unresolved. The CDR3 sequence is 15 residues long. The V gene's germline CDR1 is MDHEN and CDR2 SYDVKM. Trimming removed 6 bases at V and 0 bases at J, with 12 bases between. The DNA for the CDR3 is TGTGCCAGCAGACCACAACAGAGTAGCAATCAGCCCCAGCATTTT. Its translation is CASRPQQSSNQPQHF.

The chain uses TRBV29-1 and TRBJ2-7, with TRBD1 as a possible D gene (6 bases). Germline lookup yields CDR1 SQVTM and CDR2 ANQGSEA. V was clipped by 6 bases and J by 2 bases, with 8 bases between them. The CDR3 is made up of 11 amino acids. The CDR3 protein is CSVRTAYEQYF. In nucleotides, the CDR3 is TGCAGCGTCAGGACAGCCTACGAGCAGTACTTC.

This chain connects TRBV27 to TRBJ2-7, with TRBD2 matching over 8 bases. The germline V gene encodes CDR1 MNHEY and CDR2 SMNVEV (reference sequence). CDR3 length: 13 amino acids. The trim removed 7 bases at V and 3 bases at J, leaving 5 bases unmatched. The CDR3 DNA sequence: TGTGCCAGCAAAGCCGGGACTAGCTACGAGCAGTACTTC. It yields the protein CASKAGTSYEQYF.

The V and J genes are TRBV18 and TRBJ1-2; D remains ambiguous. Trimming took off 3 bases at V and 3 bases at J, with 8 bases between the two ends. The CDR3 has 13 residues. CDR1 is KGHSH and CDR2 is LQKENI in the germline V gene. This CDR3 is CASSPDEDYGYTF. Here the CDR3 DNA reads TGTGCCAGCTCACCGGATGAGGACTATGGCTACACCTTC.

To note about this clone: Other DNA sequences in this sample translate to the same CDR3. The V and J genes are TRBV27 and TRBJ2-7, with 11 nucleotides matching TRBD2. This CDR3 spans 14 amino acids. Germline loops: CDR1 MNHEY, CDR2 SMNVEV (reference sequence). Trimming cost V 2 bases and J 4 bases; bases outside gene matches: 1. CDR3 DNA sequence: TGTGCCAGCAGTTTAGGGACTAGCGGATACGAGCAGTACTTC. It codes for CASSLGTSGYEQYF.

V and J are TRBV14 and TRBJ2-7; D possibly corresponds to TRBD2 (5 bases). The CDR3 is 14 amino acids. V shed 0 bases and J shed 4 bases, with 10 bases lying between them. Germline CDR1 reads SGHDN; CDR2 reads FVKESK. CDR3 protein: CASSQDRLAYEQYF. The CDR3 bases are TGTGCCAGCAGCCAAGATCGGCTAGCTTACGAGCAGTACTTC.

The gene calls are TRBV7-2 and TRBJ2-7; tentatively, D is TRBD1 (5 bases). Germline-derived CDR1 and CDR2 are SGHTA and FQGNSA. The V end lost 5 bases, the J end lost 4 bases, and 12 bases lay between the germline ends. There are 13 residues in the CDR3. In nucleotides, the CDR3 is TGTGCCAGCAGCCCCCAGAGACAGTACGAGCAGTACTTC. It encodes CASSPQRQYEQYF.

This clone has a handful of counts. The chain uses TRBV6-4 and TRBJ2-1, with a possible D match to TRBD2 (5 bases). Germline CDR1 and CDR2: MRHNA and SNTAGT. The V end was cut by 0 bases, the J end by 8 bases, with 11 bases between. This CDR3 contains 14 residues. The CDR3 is CASSDSDGSDEQFF. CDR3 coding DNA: TGTGCCAGCAGTGACTCGGATGGGAGCGATGAGCAGTTCTTC.

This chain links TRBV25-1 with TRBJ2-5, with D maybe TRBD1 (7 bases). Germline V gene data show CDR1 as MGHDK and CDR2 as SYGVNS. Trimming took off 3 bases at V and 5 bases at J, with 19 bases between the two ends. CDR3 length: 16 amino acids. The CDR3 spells CASSDSPGGLGETQYF. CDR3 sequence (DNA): TGTGCCAGCAGTGATTCCCCAGGGGGGCTCGGGGAGACCCAGTACTTC.

The CDR3, as DNA: TGTGCCAGCAGCACCCAAGGAGGAGGTAGGGGGCCTACCTACGAGCAGTACTTC. This translates into CASSTQGGGRGPTYEQYF. The chain uses TRBV7-2 and TRBJ2-7; 7 bases are shared with TRBD1. The V gene end was trimmed by 5 bases and the J gene end by 2 bases; junction bases not matched to a gene: 18. The germline V gene encodes CDR1 SGHTA and CDR2 FQGNSA. The CDR3 length is 18 residues.

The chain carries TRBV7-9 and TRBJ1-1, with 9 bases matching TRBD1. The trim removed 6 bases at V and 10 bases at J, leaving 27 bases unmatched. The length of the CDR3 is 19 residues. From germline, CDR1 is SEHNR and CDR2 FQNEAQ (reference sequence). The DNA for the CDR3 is TGTGCCAGCAGACTAACCGGGACAGGGAACACTGAGAGCTACGCCGGAGCTTTCTTT. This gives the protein CASRLTGTGNTESYAGAFF.

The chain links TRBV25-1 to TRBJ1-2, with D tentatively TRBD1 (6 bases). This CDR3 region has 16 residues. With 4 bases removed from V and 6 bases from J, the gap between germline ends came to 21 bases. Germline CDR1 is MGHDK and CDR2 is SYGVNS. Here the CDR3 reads CASSGSGTRARNGYTF. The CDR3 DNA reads TGTGCCAGCAGTGGATCCGGGACAAGGGCCCGCAATGGCTACACCTTC.

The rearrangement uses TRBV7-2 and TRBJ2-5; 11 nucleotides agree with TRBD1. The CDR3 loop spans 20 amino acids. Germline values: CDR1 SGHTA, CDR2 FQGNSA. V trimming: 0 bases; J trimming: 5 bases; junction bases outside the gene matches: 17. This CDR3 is CASSLALTGQGAAVLETQYF. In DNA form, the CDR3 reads TGTGCCAGCAGCTTAGCGCTTACCGGACAGGGGGCGGCGGTTTTGGAGACCCAGTACTTC.

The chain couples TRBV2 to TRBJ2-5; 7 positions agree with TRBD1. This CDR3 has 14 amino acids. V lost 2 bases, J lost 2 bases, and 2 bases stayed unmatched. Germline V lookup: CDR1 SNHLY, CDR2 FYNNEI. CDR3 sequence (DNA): TGTGCCAGCAGTGAAACGACAGGGCAAGAGACCCAGTACTTC. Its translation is CASSETTGQETQYF.

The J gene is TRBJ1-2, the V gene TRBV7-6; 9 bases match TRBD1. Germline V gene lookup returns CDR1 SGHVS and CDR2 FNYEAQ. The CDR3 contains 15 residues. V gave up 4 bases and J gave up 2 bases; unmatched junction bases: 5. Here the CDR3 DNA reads TGTGCCAGCAGCTCCGGACAGGGGTCGAACTATGGCTACACCTTC. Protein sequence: CASSSGQGSNYGYTF.

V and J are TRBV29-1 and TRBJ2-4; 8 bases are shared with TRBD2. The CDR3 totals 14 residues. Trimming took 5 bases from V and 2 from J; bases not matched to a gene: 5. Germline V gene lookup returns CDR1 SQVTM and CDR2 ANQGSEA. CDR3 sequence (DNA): TGCAGCGTTCGGGAGGGCCTTACCAAAAACATTCAGTACTTC. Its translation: CSVREGLTKNIQYF. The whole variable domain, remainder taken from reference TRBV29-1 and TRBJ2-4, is SAVISQKPSRDICQRGTSLTIQCQVDSQVTMMFWYRQQPGQSLTLIATANQGSEATYESGFVIDKFPISRPNLTFSTLTVSNMSPEDSSIYLCSVREGLTKNIQYFGAGTRLSVL.

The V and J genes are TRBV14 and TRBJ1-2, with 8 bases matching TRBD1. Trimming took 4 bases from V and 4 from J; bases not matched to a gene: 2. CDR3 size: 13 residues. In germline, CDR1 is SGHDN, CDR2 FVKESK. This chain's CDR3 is CASSPTGAYGYTF. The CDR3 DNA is TGTGCCAGCAGCCCGACAGGGGCCTATGGCTACACCTTC.

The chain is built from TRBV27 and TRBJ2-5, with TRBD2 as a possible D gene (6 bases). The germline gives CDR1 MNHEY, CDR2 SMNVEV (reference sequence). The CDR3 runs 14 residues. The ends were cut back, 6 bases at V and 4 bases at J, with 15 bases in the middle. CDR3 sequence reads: CASSTGRRGETQYF. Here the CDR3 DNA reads TGTGCCAGCAGCACGGGCCGGAGGGGAGAGACCCAGTACTTC.

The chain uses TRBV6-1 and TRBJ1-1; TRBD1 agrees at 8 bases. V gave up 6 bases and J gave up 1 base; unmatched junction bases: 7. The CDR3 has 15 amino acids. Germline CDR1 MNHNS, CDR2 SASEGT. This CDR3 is CASSPGGLGNTEAFF. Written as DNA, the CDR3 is TGTGCCAGCAGCCCAGGGGGCCTGGGGAACACTGAAGCTTTCTTT.

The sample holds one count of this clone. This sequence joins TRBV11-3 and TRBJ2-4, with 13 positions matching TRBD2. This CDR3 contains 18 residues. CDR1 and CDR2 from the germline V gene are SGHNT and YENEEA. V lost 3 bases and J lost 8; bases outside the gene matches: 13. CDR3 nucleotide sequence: TGTGCCAGCAGCTTGACTTACTGGACTAGCGGGAGTGGTGACATTCAGTACTTC. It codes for CASSLTYWTSGSGDIQYF.